This T cell receptor (beta chain) was captured by sequencing in a study of cytomegalovirus exposure and HLA in healthy donors (dated by TCRdb to 2017 to 2019). General notes on the study: An earlier analysis of several hundred of the donors reported approximately 260 Gb of sequence data and 95 million to 140 million unique TCR beta sequences obtained from 180 million or so T cells. Every discovery cohort repertoire had been produced on one sequencing platform. Typing coverage differed by locus: A, B, C, DRB1 and DQB1 were typed in about 620-640 donors, DQA1 in 522, DPA1 in some 600, and DPB1 in around 490. Across around 400 genotyped donors of the cohort, an average of about 250,000 unique TCR beta nucleotide sequences per donor were sequenced, and 15% to 20% of those sequences were non-productive. Of the approximately 400 genotyped donors, approximately 83% fell in the genetic ancestry cluster associated with self-reported Caucasian donors. The study aimed to test whether cataloging public T cell receptors could reveal signatures of past pathogen exposure. In a later analysis, previously published TCR beta repertoires from some 640 donors were re-analyzed and high-resolution HLA genotyping was added so that TCR occurrence patterns could be studied. Because of strong linkage in the cohort, a few DR-DQ haplotypes were treated as single units for association and clustering. Along with the approximately 600-subject first cohort, a separate validation cohort of over a hundred different subjects was used. An early release covering 500 to 750 HLA-typed donors comprised approximately 300 gigabases of sequencing data and roughly 86 million unique TCR sequences. The study profiled the T cell repertoires of 666 subjects by immunosequencing and related them to cytomegalovirus serostatus. A later genetic analysis took genome-wide SNP genotypes for about 65% of the 666 donors and used that subset as a discovery cohort. To decide whether each TCR beta V gene segment behaved as functional or pseudogenic, an earlier analysis of 587 of the donors relied on high-throughput TCR beta sequencing. To predict cytomegalovirus infection status, the study brought together high-throughput TCR immunosequencing, statistical association of individual TCRs with disease status, and machine learning. Both class I and class II loci were covered by HLA typing, at four-digit resolution. Rather than using new phenotypic data, the later analysis identified candidate immune exposures from TCR beta sequences and from how often those sequences occurred across donors. Donor age, sex, ethnicity and CMV serostatus were compiled alongside the repertoire data.

The CDR3 goes from the cysteine to the phenylalanine over 14 residues. Just the 42-base CDR3 DNA is kept, in frame starting at base 1. V loses 7 bases, J loses 0 bases, and the germline ends lie 9 bases apart. Looking up the germline V gene yields CDR1 SNHLY and CDR2 FYNNEI. Library construction relied on the immunoSEQ multiplex PCR assay. For the multiplex PCR, a mixture combining 60 forward primers for TCR Vbeta segments and 13 reverse primers for TCR Jbeta segments was used. The CDR3 region of rearranged TCR beta genes was amplified from genomic DNA with a multiplex PCR assay. Amplified TCR beta libraries were sequenced as 87-base-pair reads on the Illumina HiSeq System. Turning to the authors' computational methods: A later analysis counted about 80 million unique TCR beta chains across the 666 repertoires, and around 12 million of these chains were shared by at least two donors. Raw reads were error-corrected and collapsed into unique sequences by a nearest-neighbor algorithm in which closely related sequences were merged to remove PCR and sequencing errors. Alignment of CDR3 sequences to IMGT reference sequences was used to assign V, D and J gene segments. For a sequence to be retained, a match of at least six nucleotides was required to both a V gene segment and a J gene segment. Rearrangements were called productive when the CDR3 lacked stop codons and stayed in frame with V and J; all others were non-productive. CDR3 was defined by IMGT convention, running from the second conserved V-encoded cysteine to the conserved J-encoded phenylalanine. The earlier analysis of 550 to 650 of the donors excluded any sequence lacking an unambiguous match to a single V gene segment. An earlier analysis of 587 of the donors called V segments functional above 56.7% productive rearrangements and segregating when the between-donor standard deviation exceeded 5%. A statistical classification framework was built for diagnosing cytomegalovirus status from the catalog of TCR beta chain sequences. In a later analysis, TCR nucleotide sequences were compared against IMGT/GENE-DB human TR gene sequences so that V and J genes could be assigned. The TCRdist pipeline was used in a later analysis to assign CDR3 sequences and most-parsimonious VDJ recombination scenarios. In a later analysis, each TCR beta chain was defined by its CDR3 amino acid sequence together with its V-gene family, and reads lacking a unique V-gene family were excluded. A later analysis removed 500 to 600 highly shared, low-generation-probability nucleotide sequences to deal with suspected cross-contamination and a sequencing artifact. A later analysis calculated a clonal expansion index for each public chain from normalized within-repertoire ranks of inferred template counts. Generation probabilities in a later analysis came from a VDJ recombination model fitted to out-of-frame rearrangements, and those results were checked against IGoR. In a later analysis, TCR-TCR, TCR-HLA and TCR-CMV co-occurrence was scored with hypergeometric tests, and a repertoire-size bias correction was applied to TCR pairs. In a later analysis, false discovery rates were estimated by permuting HLA or CMV assignments 20 times. In a later analysis, co-occurring TCRs were grouped using DBSCAN, with TCRdist sequence similarity added in when clustering inside HLA-allele-positive subsets. For co-occurrence clustering, repertoires with fewer than 30,000 or more than 120,000 public chains were excluded, along with about five repertoires with anomalous nucleotide sharing. TCRdb obtained this table from immuneACCESS and retained in-frame rearrangements with V and J assigned. These tables miss some clones; where compared with another copy, unresolved V genes account for less than half of the shortfall, and the remainder is unexplained. Clonal size and the V and J genes are those of that table, whereas D and trimming came from the DNA. The sample table contains around 99,000 clones; only one count was recorded for around 67% of them. The ten largest account for approximately 15% of the sample.

The cohort consisted of some 730 healthy bone marrow donors. At the time of sampling, every cohort member was nominally healthy, though immune exposures that went unrecorded were likely present. The donor was CMV seropositive and was included in the group of about 290 seropositive cohort members. A peripheral blood sample was collected from each donor, and TCR beta sequencing was performed on peripheral blood mononuclear cells. Genomic DNA was extracted from the blood cell samples with the Qiagen DNeasy Blood Extraction Kit. Regarding this clone: It has no known antigen specificity. Per-base quality was not reported, and no clone a single base away is much larger than it.

Study-wide findings and limitations: When HLA alleles, especially DR and DQ, strongly co-occurred, attributing TCR associations to individual alleles was difficult. A later analysis found that TCR association rates varied across HLA loci, with DRB1 alleles showing the most associated TCRs and HLA-C alleles the fewest. In a later analysis, most CMV-associated TCR beta chains were found to appear HLA-restricted, with HLA associations seemingly driven largely by CMV exposure. Specific HLA alleles were associated with 16,951 TCR beta sequences at a false discovery rate of 0.05 in a later analysis. Most TCR sequences were observed very rarely across donors, whereas some public TCRs were present in many individuals. Roughly 15 rarely observed V segments, including chromosome 9 orphons, were excluded from the earlier analysis of approximately 600 of the donors because counts were too low. In this cohort, only TCR beta chains were sequenced, and detectable features were limited by the absence of alpha or paired-chain data. An earlier analysis of approximately 590 of the donors showed that most TCR beta V segments appeared in productive rearrangements either about 87% or about 30% of the time, which broadly matched IMGT annotations. A few of the identified cytomegalovirus-associated TCR beta chains were confirmed in vitro to be specific for cytomegalovirus antigens. Linkage disequilibrium might explain the correlated functional status among segregating V segments, but an unknown experimental factor could not be ruled out. Several of the top co-occurrence clusters appeared to be linked to parvovirus B19, influenza, CMV and Epstein-Barr virus, according to a later analysis. A later genetic analysis associated a missense DCLRE1C variant with V-gene and J-gene trimming of TCR beta chains, and an independent cohort replicated the association. The classifier was reported to diagnose cytomegalovirus status with high specificity and sensitivity in both the original cohort and the validation cohort. A total of roughly 160 TCR beta chains were listed by the study as associated with cytomegalovirus. A further reported finding was that TCR beta sequences accurately predicted the HLA-A and HLA-B alleles for most subjects in the first cohort. A later analysis found that HLA-associated TCR beta chains were more clonally expanded and had lower generation probabilities than equally common non-associated chains. According to the authors, the approach could potentially be generalized to other disease states and immunological phenotypes. The 87-base-pair reads could not distinguish some IMGT-functional V segments, including TRBV6-2 and TRBV6-3, so those segments were excluded. A group of highly shared sequence variants was considered likely to be a technical artifact of the sequencing pipeline. CMV serostatus was the only immune exposure information available for the cohort. Presence/absence analyses assumed roughly uniform sequencing depth across donors, an assumption that may not hold. Because HLA typing was missing for some donors at each locus, association tests included only the typed subset. According to a later genetic analysis, donors in an Asian-associated ancestry cluster had fewer N-insertions in productive TCRs than the roughly 700-donor mean.

This receptor was obtained from a woman aged 40-49 years in good health and CMV-seropositive. The sample consisted of PBMCs. This chain is built from TRBV2 and TRBJ1-4, with the D gene too uncertain to name. The DNA reads as follows: TGTGCCAGCAAGGAGGGCTCAACTAATGAAAAACTGTTTTTT. This gives the protein CASKEGSTNEKLFF.